The 31 T cell receptor beta chains reported below all come from one sample, sequenced in a study of cytomegalovirus exposure and HLA in healthy donors. The PCR employed 60 Vbeta primers together with 13 Jbeta primers. TCRdb's copy holds only in-frame clones and misses some; the assay was immunoSEQ multiplex PCR. The data contain approximately 100,000 clones, 70% to 80% of them singletons. The sequenced sample consisted of PBMCs. The receptor set was obtained from a man aged 50 to 60 in good health and CMV-seropositive.

This clone was found a few times. The V call is TRBV5-1, the J call TRBJ2-2; TRBD1 is a possible D gene (6 bases). Germline V gene sequence: CDR1 SGHRS, CDR2 YFSETQ. The CDR3 totals 16 residues. V gave up 4 bases and J gave up 0 bases, with 13 bases separating them. The CDR3 protein is CASSTRQVSNTGELFF. The CDR3 DNA follows: TGCGCCAGCAGCACGCGACAGGTGTCGAACACCGGGGAGCTGTTTTTT.

The rearrangement joins TRBV6-6 to TRBJ2-5; TRBD1 matches 8 bases. Per the germline V gene, CDR1 is MNHNY and CDR2 is SVGAGI (reference sequence). The V and J ends lost 5 bases and 11 bases, in that order; junction bases with no gene match: 10. This CDR3 contains 13 residues. Here the CDR3 DNA reads TGTGCCAGCAGTACCTTGACAGGGGTTAAGCAGTACTTC. Translating gives CASSTLTGVKQYF.

This chain connects TRBV7-7 to TRBJ2-1, with 13 nucleotides matching TRBD2. The CDR3 sequence is 16 residues long. Germline V gene sequence: CDR1 SSHAT, CDR2 FNYEAQ (reference sequence). The junction had 7 bases not matched to a gene; V was cut back by 5 bases and J by 6 bases. DNA of the CDR3: TGTGCCAGCAGCCCAGGGACTAGCGGGGTTAGCAATGAGCAGTTCTTC. This sequence encodes CASSPGTSGVSNEQFF.

The chain employs TRBV2 and TRBJ1-2; D possibly corresponds to TRBD1 (5 bases). Germline values: CDR1 SNHLY, CDR2 FYNNEI. The CDR3 runs 12 residues. Between the trimmed V and J ends, which lost 4 bases and 3 bases, there was a span of 6 bases. The CDR3 region is CASSVTDYGYTF. DNA for the CDR3: TGTGCCAGCAGTGTGACAGACTATGGCTACACCTTC.

The rearrangement uses TRBV2 and TRBJ1-1; D ambiguous. The germline V gene encodes CDR1 SNHLY and CDR2 FYNNEI. Trimming pared 10 bases from V and 4 bases from J, leaving 19 bases between. CDR3 length equals 14 residues. The CDR3 here is CATQQRPEATEAFF. CDR3 coding DNA: TGTGCCACCCAGCAGCGGCCCGAGGCCACTGAAGCTTTCTTT.

The rearrangement uses TRBV18 and TRBJ2-2, with D tentatively TRBD2 (6 bases). Per germline, CDR1 KGHSH and CDR2 LQKENI. The CDR3 extends over 17 amino acids. Trimming took 4 bases from V and 0 from J, leaving 15 bases between them. The CDR3 DNA reads TGTGCCAGCTCACTTTCCCGGGACTCTTCGAACACCGGGGAGCTGTTTTTT. It specifies CASSLSRDSSNTGELFF.

The chain recombines TRBV7-8 with TRBJ2-1; unclear D gene. V was pared by 5 bases and J by 0 bases, with 14 bases between. In germline, CDR1 is SGHVS, CDR2 FQNEAQ. The CDR3 spans 16 residues. CDR3 loop: CASSLRRRSSYNEQFF. DNA of the CDR3: TGTGCCAGCAGCCTCAGGCGACGAAGCTCCTACAATGAGCAGTTCTTC.

V is TRBV5-4 and J is TRBJ1-1, with TRBD1 identical over 7 bases. Germline V gives CDR1 SGHNT, CDR2 YYREEE (reference sequence). After removal of 2 bases from V and 0 bases from J, the junction contained 1 base not matched to a gene. The CDR3 length is 14 residues. The CDR3 reads CASSFDRVNTEAFF. CDR3 DNA: TGTGCCAGCAGCTTTGACAGGGTGAACACTGAAGCTTTCTTT.

The V gene is TRBV18, the J gene TRBJ2-2; D call uncertain. CDR3 length equals 15 residues. Germline lookup yields CDR1 KGHSH and CDR2 LQKENI. The germline V and J ends were trimmed by 3 bases and 3 bases, with 11 bases remaining between them. This chain's CDR3 is CASSPLTPDTGELFF. The CDR3 region has the DNA TGTGCCAGCTCACCTCTGACTCCCGACACCGGGGAGCTGTTTTTT.

The V gene is TRBV6-5, the J gene TRBJ2-5, with 11 bases lining up with TRBD1. V lost 6 bases and J lost 7; bases outside the gene matches: 4. From germline, CDR1 is MNHEY and CDR2 SVGAGI. This CDR3 contains 13 residues. CDR3 sequence: CASRSGTGGTQYF. The CDR3 DNA follows: TGTGCCAGCAGGAGTGGGACAGGGGGGACCCAGTACTTC.

This clone was picked up a small number of times. The chain combines TRBV27 with TRBJ2-2, with D possibly being TRBD2 (6 bases). The CDR3 totals 14 residues. Germline V gene data show CDR1 as MNHEY and CDR2 as SMNVEV (reference sequence). The V end lost 7 bases, the J end lost 6 bases, and 15 bases lay between the germline ends. CDR3 in DNA: TGTGCCAGCACCCTTTCCCGGGGGTCCGGGGAGCTGTTTTTT. The encoded protein is CASTLSRGSGELFF.

This clone was seen only a few times. The chain recombines TRBV7-9 with TRBJ2-2; D is unresolved. The germline gives CDR1 SEHNR, CDR2 FQNEAQ (reference sequence). V lost 5 bases and J lost 7, with 11 bases in between. This CDR3 has 13 residues. The CDR3 DNA reads TGTGCCAGCAGCCCTGCGCGTAACGGGGAGCTGTTTTTT. The encoded protein is CASSPARNGELFF.

The CDR3 coding sequence is TGTGCCAGCAGGCCTAGCGGGACCTGGGAAGAGCAGTTCTTC. Translated, it gives CASRPSGTWEEQFF. The rearrangement links TRBV6-1 to TRBJ2-1, with 9 bases lining up with TRBD2. Germline assignment: CDR1 MNHNS and CDR2 SASEGT. The CDR3 is 14 residues long. Trimming took 6 bases from V and 10 from J; bases not matched to a gene: 10.

The chain is built from TRBV9 and TRBJ2-7, with 14 bases matching TRBD2. Germline CDR1 is SGDLS and CDR2 is YYNGEE. V gave up 4 bases and J gave up 2 bases; unmatched junction bases: 11. This CDR3 is 18 amino acids long. The CDR3 nucleotides read TGTGCCAGCAGCACCAGCGAGACTAGCGGGGGGGGGCCCTACGAGCAGTACTTC. It specifies CASSTSETSGGGPYEQYF.

The CDR3 loop reads CASSPDRGPLKAFF. The CDR3 DNA sequence: TGTGCCAGCAGCCCGGACAGGGGCCCCCTGAAAGCTTTCTTT. The V gene is TRBV7-9, the J gene TRBJ1-1, with 9 positions matching TRBD1. After removal of 5 bases from V and 9 bases from J, the junction contained 10 bases not matched to a gene. CDR1 is SEHNR, CDR2 FQNEAQ, per germline (reference sequence). This CDR3 is built from 14 residues.

The rearrangement joins TRBV7-2 to TRBJ2-1, with unresolved D. The germline CDR1 and CDR2 sequences are SGHTA and FQGNSA. Trimming took off 8 bases at V and 0 bases at J, with 14 bases between the two ends. The CDR3 totals 15 residues. The chain's CDR3 is CASDDAGFSYNEQFF. CDR3 nucleotide sequence: TGTGCCAGCGACGACGCCGGGTTCTCCTACAATGAGCAGTTCTTC.

CDR3 sequence (DNA): TGTGCCAGCAGCTTAGACCCACCGGGCGGGAACGAAAAACTGTTTTTT. Translating gives CASSLDPPGGNEKLFF. The chain recombines TRBV7-8 with TRBJ1-4; D unclear. The CDR3 consists of 16 residues. Trimming took 1 base from V and 8 from J, leaving 17 bases between them. Per germline, CDR1 SGHVS and CDR2 FQNEAQ.

The V and J genes are TRBV18 and TRBJ1-1; D call uncertain. In germline, CDR1 is KGHSH, CDR2 LQKENI. Deletions cut 6 bases from V and 1 base from J, with 12 bases between. The CDR3 is 14 residues long. The CDR3 nucleotides read TGTGCCAGCTCCCAGGCAGGTACGAACACTGAAGCTTTCTTT. Protein product: CASSQAGTNTEAFF.

This clone was counted a few times. This chain joins TRBV19 and TRBJ2-7, with D possibly being TRBD1 (5 bases). Trimming removed 2 bases from V and 6 bases from J, with 14 bases in between. There are 14 residues in the CDR3. Looked up from germline, CDR1 is LNHDA and CDR2 is SQIVND (reference sequence). Here the CDR3 DNA reads TGTGCCAGTAGTATAATCAGGGATTCGGGCGAGCAGTACTTC. Translation gives CASSIIRDSGEQYF.

This clone came up a few times. The V gene is TRBV9, the J gene TRBJ2-1; 11 nucleotides match TRBD2. J lost 4 bases, V lost 4 bases, and 7 bases had no gene match. The V gene's germline CDR1 is SGDLS and CDR2 YYNGEE. The CDR3 has 16 residues. CDR3 in amino acids: CASSYGTSGPYNEQFF. The CDR3 DNA is TGTGCCAGCAGCTATGGGACTAGCGGCCCTTACAATGAGCAGTTCTTC.

V gene TRBV12-5 combines with J gene TRBJ2-7; D is perhaps TRBD2 (6 bases). Between the trimmed V and J ends, which lost 4 bases and 3 bases, there was a span of 13 bases. Germline V gene sequence: CDR1 LGHNT, CDR2 FRNRAP. This CDR3 has 14 amino acids. The DNA of the CDR3 is TGTGCTAGTGGTTCCGGGACTGCACTCTACGAGCAGTACTTC. It is translated as CASGSGTALYEQYF.

The chain couples TRBV10-3 to TRBJ1-4; 7 positions agree with TRBD1. The CDR3 totals 14 residues. Germline CDR1 ENHRY, CDR2 SYGVKD. V gave up 4 bases and J gave up 4 bases; unmatched junction bases: 3. Here the CDR3 DNA reads TGTGCCATCAGTGGGGACAGAGATAATGAAAAACTGTTTTTT. It encodes CAISGDRDNEKLFF.

This clone was picked up a small number of times. The J gene is TRBJ1-1, the V gene TRBV18; D is perhaps TRBD1 (6 bases). The CDR3 has 14 residues. Germline CDR1 KGHSH, CDR2 LQKENI. Trimming removed 2 bases from V and 4 bases from J, with 11 bases in between. The DNA for the CDR3 is TGTGCCAGCTCACCAACACAGGGTTTCACTGAAGCTTTCTTT. This codes for CASSPTQGFTEAFF.

This clone was seen a few times. Other DNA variants within this sample encode the same CDR3. The CDR3 DNA sequence: TGTGCCAGCAGCGTAGCCTCGCGGGGGGATACGCAGTATTTT. Translated, it gives CASSVASRGDTQYF. V and J are TRBV9 and TRBJ2-3; TRBD2 matches at 7 bases. V was clipped by 0 bases and J by 6 bases; unmatched bases: 4. CDR1 is SGDLS, CDR2 YYNGEE, per germline. The CDR3 sequence is 14 residues long.

The chain links TRBV10-1 to TRBJ2-1; TRBD2 is a possible D gene (5 bases). From germline, CDR1 is WNHNN and CDR2 SYGVQD (reference sequence). The CDR3 spans 12 residues. Trimming removed 3 bases at V and 7 bases at J, with 7 bases between. The CDR3 sequence: CASSETRNEQFF. In DNA form, the CDR3 reads TGCGCCAGCAGTGAAACTAGAAATGAGCAGTTCTTC.

V and J are TRBV5-1 and TRBJ2-5, with TRBD2 matching over 10 bases. Germline V lookup: CDR1 SGHRS, CDR2 YFSETQ. The length of the CDR3 is 14 residues. Trimming cost V 7 bases and J 3 bases; bases outside gene matches: 6. CDR3 sequence reads: CASGYGLAEETQYF. CDR3 sequence (DNA): TGCGCCAGCGGTTATGGACTAGCGGAAGAGACCCAGTACTTC.

V usage is TRBV29-1 and J usage is TRBJ2-7, with 9 bases fitting TRBD1. V lost 1 base, J lost 2 bases, and 3 bases stayed unmatched. The CDR3 sequence is 14 residues long. Germline CDR1 SQVTM, CDR2 ANQGSEA. The CDR3 DNA reads TGCAGCGTTGAAGGGGACAGGGAAACCTACGAGCAGTACTTC. It encodes CSVEGDRETYEQYF.

The chain couples TRBV6-5 to TRBJ2-1; a possible D gene is TRBD2 (6 bases). Trimming stripped 6 bases from V and 9 bases from J, with 15 bases between. Germline V lookup: CDR1 MNHEY, CDR2 SVGAGI. The CDR3 covers 13 residues. The CDR3 coding sequence is TGTGCCAGCAGCGGACTATACATCACTGAGCAGTTCTTC. Its translation is CASSGLYITEQFF.

The chain recombines TRBV27 with TRBJ1-5, with TRBD1 matching over 8 bases. V shed 5 bases, J shed 1 base, and the junction held 7 bases outside the gene matches. This CDR3 is 16 amino acids long. Germline CDR1 MNHEY, CDR2 SMNVEV (reference sequence). CDR3 nucleotides: TGTGCCAGCAGTCGCAAGACAGGGGCCAGCAATCAGCCCCAGCATTTT. Translation gives CASSRKTGASNQPQHF.

The rearrangement links TRBV5-1 to TRBJ1-1; 7 bases align to TRBD1. The CDR3 runs to 14 residues. After removal of 4 bases from V and 1 base from J, the junction contained 4 bases not matched to a gene. CDR1 and CDR2 from the germline V gene are SGHRS and YFSETQ. In nucleotides, the CDR3 is TGCGCCAGCAGCACACAGGGGAGGAACACTGAAGCTTTCTTT. Protein: CASSTQGRNTEAFF.

The V call is TRBV11-2, the J call TRBJ2-3; TRBD1 matches at 9 bases. V was pared by 3 bases and J by 5 bases, with 6 bases of the junction left unmatched. Per the germline V gene, CDR1 is SGHAT and CDR2 is FQNNGV. The CDR3 covers 15 residues. The DNA for the CDR3 is TGTGCCAGCAGCTTTAGGGGACAGGGAAGAGATACGCAGTATTTT. It codes for CASSFRGQGRDTQYF.